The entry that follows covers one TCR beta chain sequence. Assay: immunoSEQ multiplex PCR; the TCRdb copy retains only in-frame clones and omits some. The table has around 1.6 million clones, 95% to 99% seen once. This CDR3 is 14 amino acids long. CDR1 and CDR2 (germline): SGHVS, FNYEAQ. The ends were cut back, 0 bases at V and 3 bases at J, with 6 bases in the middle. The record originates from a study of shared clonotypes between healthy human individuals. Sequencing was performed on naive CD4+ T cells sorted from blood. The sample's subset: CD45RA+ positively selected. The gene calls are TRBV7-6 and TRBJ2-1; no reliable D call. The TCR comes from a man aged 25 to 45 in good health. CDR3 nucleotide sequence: TGTGCCAGCAGCTTAGCGCGGAGCTACAATGAGCAGTTCTTC. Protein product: CASSLARSYNEQFF.